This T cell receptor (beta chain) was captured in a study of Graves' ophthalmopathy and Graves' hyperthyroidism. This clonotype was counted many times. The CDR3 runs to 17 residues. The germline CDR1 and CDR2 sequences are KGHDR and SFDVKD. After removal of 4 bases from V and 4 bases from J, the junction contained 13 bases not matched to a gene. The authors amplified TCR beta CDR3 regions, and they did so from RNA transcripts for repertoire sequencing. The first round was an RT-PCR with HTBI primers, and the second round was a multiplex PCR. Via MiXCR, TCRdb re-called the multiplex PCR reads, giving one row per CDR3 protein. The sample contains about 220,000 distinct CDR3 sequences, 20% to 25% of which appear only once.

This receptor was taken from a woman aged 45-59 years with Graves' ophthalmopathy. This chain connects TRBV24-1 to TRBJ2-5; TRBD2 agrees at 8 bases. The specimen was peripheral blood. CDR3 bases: TGTGCCACCAGTGACTACCGGGGACTAGGGGATTTAGAGACCCAGTACTTC. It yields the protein CATSDYRGLGDLETQYF.